Presented here are 23 T cell receptor beta chains from one specimen sequenced in a study of control samples from healthy donors and cancer patients (dated by TCRdb to the early 2020s). The library was built by means of the immunoSEQ multiplex PCR assay. TCRdb took this table from immuneACCESS and kept in-frame rearrangements with V and J called. Such tables lack part of the clones; where checked against another copy, unresolved V genes explain under half of the gap, and the rest is unexplained. The sample table contains 120,000 or so clones; only one count was recorded for more than 75% of them. The ten largest account for 8% to 9% of the sample. The sequencing input was blood. The receptors here all came from a man in his forties or fifties in good health.

This chain uses TRBV12-3 or TRBV12-4 with TRBJ2-1; tentative D call: TRBD2 (5 bases). The length of the CDR3 is 13 residues. V was cut by 2 bases and J by 3 bases, with 5 bases left in between. The CDR3 protein is CASSLRGYNEQFF. DNA of the CDR3: TGTGCCAGCAGTTTACGGGGCTACAATGAGCAGTTCTTC.

The genes are TRBV6-5 and TRBJ1-1; TRBD1 matches at 9 bases. V shed 6 bases and J 4 bases; nucleotides not matched to a gene: 6. Germline loops: CDR1 MNHEY, CDR2 SVGAGI. The CDR3 sequence is 14 residues long. The CDR3 nucleotides are TGTGCCAGCAGGTACAGGGGGCGCGGCACTGAAGCTTTCTTT. Translating it yields CASRYRGRGTEAFF.

This chain uses TRBV24-1 with TRBJ1-2; unclear D gene. The CDR3 covers 12 residues. V was trimmed by 3 bases and J by 8 bases, leaving 9 bases between them. The germline V gene encodes CDR1 KGHDR and CDR2 SFDVKD. The CDR3 nucleotides are TGTGCCACCAGTGATCCGCCTTTAGGCTACACCTTC. Protein sequence: CATSDPPLGYTF.

The rearrangement links TRBV5-1 to TRBJ2-3; the D gene is possibly TRBD2 (6 bases). V was trimmed by 3 bases and J by 3 bases, leaving 8 bases between them. In germline, CDR1 is SGHRS, CDR2 YFSETQ. This CDR3 is built from 13 residues. The CDR3 DNA reads TGCGCCAGCAGCTCCGGGACTACAGATACGCAGTATTTT. It is translated as CASSSGTTDTQYF.

V is TRBV10-1 and J is TRBJ2-7, with no clear D. The CDR3 spans 15 residues. Germline CDR1 WNHNN, CDR2 SYGVQD (reference sequence). V dropped 1 base and J dropped 0 bases, with 10 bases sitting between them. DNA for the CDR3: TGCGCCAGCAGTGAGTACGGCGGTAGCTCCTACGAGCAGTACTTC. Its protein is CASSEYGGSSYEQYF.

This chain joins TRBV23-1 and TRBJ1-5; a possible D gene is TRBD1 (6 bases). TRBV23-1 is reported as an ORF; its role is uncertain. This CDR3 contains 17 residues. Deletions cut 2 bases from V and 4 bases from J, with 18 bases between. The CDR3 DNA sequence: TGCGCCAGCAGTCAAAAGGGGCCGGGGGCTGCAAATCAGCCCCAGCATTTT. Its translation is CASSQKGPGAANQPQHF.

This chain connects TRBV6-1 to TRBJ1-5; the D is unclear. Germline-derived CDR1 and CDR2 are MNHNS and SASEGT. The CDR3 sequence is 16 residues long. Trimming shortened V by 2 bases and J by 2 bases, and 13 bases separated the two germline ends. CDR3 coding DNA: TGTGCCAGCAGTGAAATTGGTGGTTCGGGCAATCAGCCCCAGCATTTT. The encoded protein is CASSEIGGSGNQPQHF.

V gene TRBV7-9 combines with J gene TRBJ1-6, with 10 bases aligning to TRBD1. The CDR3 covers 15 residues. The J segment lost 9 bases and the V segment lost 1 base, leaving 3 bases of the junction unmatched. Germline V gene sequence: CDR1 SEHNR, CDR2 FQNEAQ (reference sequence). For the CDR3, the DNA is TGTGCCAGCAGCTTAGGGACAGGGGGAAGTTCACCCCTCCACTTT. Residues: CASSLGTGGSSPLHF.

This sequence joins TRBV10-3 and TRBJ1-6; D possibly corresponds to TRBD1 (5 bases). Trimming took 4 bases from V and 9 from J, leaving 13 bases between them. The length of the CDR3 is 14 residues. Germline values: CDR1 ENHRY, CDR2 SYGVKD. CDR3 in DNA: TGTGCCATCAGTGGGGGCCTACAGGCTTCACCCCTCCACTTT. Amino acids: CAISGGLQASPLHF.

The chain joins TRBV21-1 to TRBJ2-7; the table's D call, TRBD2, was not checked against the DNA. TRBV21-1 is assigned pseudogene status. The CDR3 totals 18 residues. CDR3 in DNA: TGTGCCAGCAGCAACTTCAAGACCGGGTTACCCTCCTCCTACGAGCAGTACTTC. This encodes CASSNFKTGLPSSYEQYF.

This chain joins TRBV9 and TRBJ2-7; D is perhaps TRBD1 (5 bases). The CDR3 is made up of 14 amino acids. Germline CDR1 SGDLS, CDR2 YYNGEE. V was trimmed by 0 bases and J by 2 bases, leaving 9 bases between them. CDR3 amino acids: CASSVGGETYEQYF. CDR3 DNA: TGTGCCAGCAGCGTAGGGGGCGAAACCTACGAGCAGTACTTC. Looking up the rest from reference TRBV9 and TRBJ2-7 gives the full variable domain: DSGVTQTPKHLITATGQRVTLRCSPRSGDLSVYWYQQSLDQGLQFLIQYYNGEERAKGNILERFSAQQFPDLHSELNLSSLELGDSALYFCASSVGGETYEQYFGPGTRLTVT.

The chain joins TRBV7-9 to TRBJ2-7; 10 nucleotides align to TRBD1. V was clipped by 5 bases and J by 6 bases; unmatched bases: 7. The CDR3 has 14 residues. Germline CDR1 SEHNR, CDR2 FQNEAQ (reference sequence). The DNA of the CDR3 is TGTGCCAGCAGCCGACAGGGGGCGCGGGGCGAGCAGTACTTC. Its translation is CASSRQGARGEQYF. Full variable domain (outside the CDR3, taken from reference TRBV7-9 and TRBJ2-7): DTGVSQNPRHKITKRGQNVTFRCDPISEHNRLYWYRQTLGQGPEFLTYFQNEAQLEKSRLLSDRFSAERPKGSFSTLEIQRTEQGDSAMYLCASSRQGARGEQYFGPGTRLTVT.

The chain links TRBV7-2 to TRBJ2-3; tentatively, D is TRBD2 (7 bases). V lost 4 bases, J lost 0 bases, and 11 bases lay in between. This CDR3 region has 15 residues. From germline, CDR1 is SGHTA and CDR2 FQGNSA. CDR3 loop: CASSSGGRSTDTQYF. The CDR3 nucleotides are TGTGCCAGCAGCTCGGGGGGCAGAAGCACAGATACGCAGTATTTT.

The gene calls are TRBV5-4 and TRBJ1-2; maybe TRBD1 (6 bases). V was pared by 7 bases and J by 7 bases, with 23 bases between. CDR3 length: 15 amino acids. Germline lookup yields CDR1 SGHNT and CDR2 YYREEE (reference sequence). CDR3: CASWGPDSFWGGYTF. CDR3 DNA sequence: TGTGCCAGCTGGGGACCGGACAGTTTCTGGGGTGGCTACACCTTC.

The chain combines TRBV10-2 with TRBJ2-7; D ambiguous. V lost 0 bases and J 4 bases, leaving 10 bases between the germline ends. CDR1 and CDR2 (germline): WSHSY, SAAADI. The CDR3 loop spans 14 amino acids. As DNA, the CDR3 is TGCGCCAGCAGTGAGTCGGGCAGATTATACGAGCAGTACTTC. Its protein is CASSESGRLYEQYF.

The chain combines TRBV7-2 with TRBJ1-5; 12 bases agree with TRBD1. The CDR3 is 17 residues long. Germline V gene sequence: CDR1 SGHTA, CDR2 FQGNSA. V lost 1 base and J lost 7; bases outside the gene matches: 8. In DNA form, the CDR3 reads TGTGCCAGCAGCTTAGTATCGACGGGACAGGGGGCCCAGCCCCAGCATTTT. Its translation: CASSLVSTGQGAQPQHF.

The chain joins TRBV6-6 to TRBJ1-5; the match to TRBD1 covers 8 bases. The CDR3 has 16 residues. Germline V gene sequence: CDR1 MNHNY, CDR2 SVGAGI (reference sequence). V was pared by 4 bases and J by 4 bases, with 9 bases of the junction left unmatched. The CDR3 loop reads CASSSTDRGGNQPQHF. The CDR3 nucleotides are TGTGCCAGCAGTTCCACTGACAGGGGAGGTAATCAGCCCCAGCATTTT.

This rearrangement joins TRBV24-1 to TRBJ2-3; D possibly uses TRBD1 or TRBD2 (6 bases each). Germline V CDR1 and CDR2: KGHDR, SFDVKD. The CDR3 totals 14 residues. Trimming removed 8 bases from V and 2 bases from J, with 13 bases in between. CDR3 amino acids: CATMRGGHTDTQYF. CDR3 in DNA: TGTGCCACCATGCGAGGGGGGCACACAGATACGCAGTATTTT.

The rearrangement links TRBV4-3 to TRBJ2-3, with D possibly TRBD2 on 6 matching bases. The CDR3 contains 17 residues. V shed 0 bases and J shed 0 bases, with 13 bases lying between them. Germline V lookup: CDR1 LGHNA, CDR2 YSLEER. The CDR3 DNA reads TGCGCCAGCAGCCAAGATGGGGCGGGACCTAGCACAGATACGCAGTATTTT. Its protein is CASSQDGAGPSTDTQYF.

The genes are TRBV6-5 and TRBJ2-7; D is unclear. The CDR3 consists of 15 residues. The germline V and J ends were trimmed by 0 bases and 9 bases, with 18 bases remaining between them. Germline values: CDR1 MNHEY, CDR2 SVGAGI. CDR3 sequence (DNA): TGTGCCAGCAGTTACTCTAGGATGGATCTACGAGGGCAGTACTTC. Translation gives CASSYSRMDLRGQYF.

The rearrangement uses TRBV21-1 and TRBJ2-2; the DNA was not used to check the table's D call, TRBD1. TRBV21-1 has pseudogene status. The length of the CDR3 is 16 residues. The CDR3 nucleotides read TGTGCCAGCAGCAGTTGGGACAAACTAGAAACCGGGGAGCTGTTTTTT. Translating gives CASSSWDKLETGELFF.

The chain recombines TRBV9 with TRBJ2-7, with no clear D. The CDR3 is made up of 13 amino acids. Trimming took off 4 bases at V and 0 bases at J, with 8 bases between the two ends. Germline loops: CDR1 SGDLS, CDR2 YYNGEE. CDR3 protein: CASSRQSSYEQYF. As DNA, the CDR3 is TGTGCCAGCAGCCGGCAGAGCTCCTACGAGCAGTACTTC.

This chain links TRBV12-3 or TRBV12-4 with TRBJ1-5; D remains unclear. The CDR3 is made up of 13 amino acids. V gave up 6 bases and J gave up 7 bases, with 13 bases separating them. Here the CDR3 reads CASSPGSYQPQHF. The CDR3 region has the DNA TGTGCCAGCAGCCCCGGGTCTTACCAGCCCCAGCATTTT.